The source of this T cell receptor (beta chain) is a study of T cell responses to AZD1222 COVID-19 vaccine. This clone was observed a single time. The assay was immunoSEQ multiplex PCR, and TCRdb's table has in-frame clones only and misses some. Here the sample spans more than 95,000 clones, roughly 91% being singletons. The TCR sequence derives from an adult in good health. Sample: peripheral blood, taken on day 0 of AZD1222 vaccination.

CDR3: CASSYNGYEQYF. The CDR3 DNA sequence: TGTGCCAGCAGTTACAATGGGTACGAGCAGTACTTC. The chain couples TRBV6-5 to TRBJ2-7; D not certain. Germline CDR1 MNHEY, CDR2 SVGAGI. The CDR3 consists of 12 residues. The V end lost 2 bases, the J end lost 4 bases, and 6 bases lay between the germline ends.